A single sample gave rise to the 4 T cell receptor beta chains below, sequenced in a study of shared clonotypes between healthy human individuals. TCRdb's table, derived via immunoSEQ multiplex PCR, lists solely in-frame clones and lacks some. The sample contains more than 1 million clones, about 84% of which appear only once. Sequencing was done on a sample of memory CD4+ T cells from PBMCs. Specified subset: CD45RA-negative fraction. All receptors derive from a man between 18 and 35 years old in good health. Some clones in this sample may be carry-over from other donors' samples.

This clone has ten or more counts. V and J are TRBV28 and TRBJ2-7; D is possibly TRBD1 or TRBD2 (5 bases each). V gave up 6 bases and J gave up 0 bases, with 15 bases separating them. The CDR3 runs 15 residues. CDR1 is MDHEN, CDR2 SYDVKM, per germline. The CDR3 nucleotides read TGTGCCAGCAGGCCTTCGGGGCGGGCCTCCTACGAGCAGTACTTC. Encoded protein: CASRPSGRASYEQYF.

The chain recombines TRBV10-3 with TRBJ1-3; the match to TRBD1 covers 7 bases. Unmatched junction bases numbered 6, after V lost 10 bases and J lost 0 bases. Germline values: CDR1 ENHRY, CDR2 SYGVKD. The CDR3 is 14 amino acids. The CDR3, as DNA: TGTGCCACCGGACAGGTCAACTCTGGAAACACCATATATTTT. Translating gives CATGQVNSGNTIYF.

This clone was counted many times. J is TRBJ2-1 and V is TRBV28; D ambiguous. CDR3 length: 10 amino acids. The germline CDR1 and CDR2 sequences are MDHEN and SYDVKM. The V and J ends lost 6 bases and 8 bases respectively, with 5 bases between them. The CDR3 loop is CASSIHEQFF. DNA of the CDR3: TGTGCCAGCAGCATCCATGAGCAGTTCTTC.

The chain is built from TRBV7-8 and TRBJ2-1; TRBD2 matches 7 bases. CDR3 length equals 15 residues. V lost 1 base, J lost 2 bases, and 2 bases stayed unmatched. The V gene's germline CDR1 is SGHVS and CDR2 FQNEAQ. The CDR3 region is CASSLVLATYNEQFF. The CDR3 region has the DNA TGTGCCAGCAGCTTAGTACTAGCGACCTACAATGAGCAGTTCTTC.